What follows are 15 T cell receptor beta chains derived from one specimen sequenced in a study of breast tumors, draining lymph nodes, adjacent tissues. MiXCR, run by TCRdb on the multiplex PCR reads, gives a single entry per CDR3 protein. The data contain tens of thousands of distinct CDR3 sequences, around 40% of them seen just once; the ten biggest clones take up roughly a tenth. The sample was breast tumor tissue. Receptors originate from a female donor with breast cancer. Some clones in this sample may be carry-over from other donors' samples.

Turning to this clonotype: A much more abundant neighbour one base away suggests this may be a read error. The chain uses TRBV10-3 and TRBJ1-1; unclear D gene. The V and J ends lost 0 bases and 4 bases respectively, with 18 bases between them. CDR1 is ENHRY and CDR2 is SYGVKD in the germline V gene. CDR3 length equals 17 residues. CDR3 bases: TGTGCCATCAGTGAGTCCTCGAAACAGACGTTGTCCACTGAAGCTTTCTTT. It encodes CAISESSKQTLSTEAFF.

V usage is TRBV12-3 or TRBV12-4 and J usage is TRBJ1-2; TRBD1 matches at 9 bases. After removal of 3 bases from V and 4 bases from J, the junction contained 9 bases not matched to a gene. The CDR3 runs 16 residues. In DNA form, the CDR3 reads TGTGCCAGCAGTTTCTCGGGACAGGGAGGCATCTATGGCTACACCTTC. Translating it yields CASSFSGQGGIYGYTF.

In the case of this clonotype: A much larger clonotype is one base distant, so this may be a read error. The rearrangement joins TRBV6-6 to TRBJ1-2; the D gene is possibly TRBD1 (5 bases). This CDR3 region has 16 residues. Germline V gives CDR1 MNHNY, CDR2 SVGAGI (reference sequence). As DNA, the CDR3 is TGTGCCAGCAGGCACTCCAGGACACCAGCCAACTATGGCCACACCTTC. It is translated as CASRHSRTPANYGHTF.

The table lists this clonotype with many counts. The chain has TRBV3-1 and TRBJ1-6; D gene ambiguous. Germline values: CDR1 LGHDT, CDR2 YNNKEL (reference sequence). The ends were cut back, 1 base at V and 10 bases at J, with 5 bases in the middle. This CDR3 is built from 12 residues. The CDR3 coding sequence is TGTGCCAGCAGCCAAGGAGCCTCACCCCTCCACTTT. Encoded protein: CASSQGASPLHF.

Only a few counts were recorded for this clonotype. The rearrangement links TRBV28 to TRBJ2-1; a weak D match, TRBD2 (6 bases). The CDR3 spans 15 residues. From germline, CDR1 is MDHEN and CDR2 SYDVKM. V gave up 3 bases and J gave up 2 bases, with 11 bases separating them. DNA of the CDR3: TGTGCCAGCAGTTTTGGCGGGACCGCCTACAATGAGCAGTTCTTC. Translation: CASSFGGTAYNEQFF.

For this clonotype: Since the CDR3 does not end with the conserved phenylalanine or tryptophan, this likely comes from a read error. No DNA is shown, since the ends of the CDR3 on it are uncertain; the CDR3 is the one TCRdb lists. J is TRBJ2-2 and V is TRBV7-3; the table assigns TRBD1, which was not confirmed against the DNA. Termini included, the CDR3 measures 8 amino acids. The V gene's germline CDR1 is SGHTA and CDR2 FQGTGA. The CDR3 reads CASSLTGT.

At least ten counts were recorded for this clonotype. The V call is TRBV20-1, the J call TRBJ1-2; D call uncertain. V dropped 3 bases and J dropped 4 bases, with 18 bases sitting between them. Looked up from germline, CDR1 is DFQATT and CDR2 is SNEGSKA (reference sequence). The length of the CDR3 is 15 residues. CDR3 in DNA: TGCAGTGCTAGGGAACCGCTGGCGGGGAGCTATGGCTACACCTTC. It specifies CSAREPLAGSYGYTF.

Ten or more counts support this clonotype. This chain links TRBV20-1 with TRBJ2-7; unclear D gene. Germline V lookup: CDR1 DFQATT, CDR2 SNEGSKA (reference sequence). The V gene lost 3 bases and the J gene lost 0 bases, with 15 bases spanning the gap. The CDR3 runs to 15 residues. The CDR3 region has the DNA TGCAGTGCTAGTCTCGTGCAGGCGGCCTCCTACGAGCAGTACTTC. Protein: CSASLVQAASYEQYF.

The V and J genes are TRBV6-5 and TRBJ2-5, with D unclear. With 8 bases removed from V and 2 bases from J, the gap between germline ends came to 21 bases. This CDR3 is built from 16 residues. In germline, CDR1 is MNHEY, CDR2 SVGAGI. CDR3 coding DNA: TGTGCCAGCCAAATGGATTTCGGAGCCGGACAAGAGACCCAGTACTTC. It encodes CASQMDFGAGQETQYF.

This rearrangement joins TRBV7-3 to TRBJ2-7, with 7 bases matching TRBD2. The CDR3 sequence is 14 residues long. The germline V gene has CDR1 SGHTA and CDR2 FQGTGA. V gave up 5 bases and J gave up 3 bases; unmatched junction bases: 7. The CDR3 DNA reads TGTGCCAGCAGCGGAGCGGCGGGGGACTACGAGCAGTACTTC. Its translation is CASSGAAGDYEQYF.

The sample holds many counts of this clonotype. This sequence joins TRBV7-9 and TRBJ2-2; D uncertain. The CDR3 contains 16 residues. Germline loops: CDR1 SEHNR, CDR2 FQNEAQ (reference sequence). V lost 9 bases, J lost 9 bases, and 26 bases lay in between. In DNA, the CDR3 is TGTGCCAGTCACGCCGGAGACACCGACTCAAGGAGGGAGCTGTTTTTT. Amino acids: CASHAGDTDSRRELFF.

In its sample, this clonotype was seen many times. This chain links TRBV4-3 with TRBJ2-1; D gene unclear. The germline gives CDR1 LGHNA, CDR2 YSLEER. With 0 bases removed from V and 2 bases from J, the gap between germline ends came to 11 bases. The CDR3 totals 16 residues. Here the CDR3 reads CASSQDSILAYNEQFF. The CDR3 DNA sequence: TGCGCCAGCAGCCAAGACTCGATTCTAGCCTACAATGAGCAGTTCTTC.

This clonotype came up many times. V usage is TRBV5-1 and J usage is TRBJ2-6, with D perhaps matching TRBD1 (6 bases). Per germline, CDR1 SGHRS and CDR2 YFSETQ. Between the trimmed V and J ends, which lost 5 bases and 3 bases, there was a span of 12 bases. CDR3 length: 15 amino acids. CDR3 sequence: CASRQGGGGANVLTF. For the CDR3, the DNA is TGCGCCAGCAGACAGGGTGGCGGTGGGGCCAACGTCCTGACTTTC.

The chain uses TRBV20-1 and TRBJ2-5; D gene ambiguous. V was cut by 3 bases and J by 5 bases, with 7 bases left in between. The CDR3 extends over 11 amino acids. CDR1 is DFQATT, CDR2 SNEGSKA, per germline (reference sequence). CDR3 nucleotide sequence: TGCAGTGCTAGGGAAAGTGAGACCCAGTACTTC. Translated, it gives CSARESETQYF.

The CDR3 DNA follows: TGCAGTGCAGAGCCGGGACAGGGGCCCTATGGCTACACCTTC. Amino acid sequence: CSAEPGQGPYGYTF. The chain joins TRBV20-1 to TRBJ1-2; 10 bases fit TRBD1. Trimming at V came to 6 bases and at J to 4 bases, leaving 8 bases not matched to a gene. CDR3 length equals 14 residues. Per germline, CDR1 DFQATT and CDR2 SNEGSKA (reference sequence).